Included here is one T cell receptor beta chain sequence, with context. The antigen is undetermined. The data were taken from a study of shared clonotypes between healthy human individuals. Only in-frame clones appear in the TCRdb table, and some are missing; sequencing was by immunoSEQ multiplex PCR. In the table there are 550,000 to 800,000 clones, about 74% of which are singletons. General observations from the study: Apart from blood, nothing was sampled; tissue repertoires likely differ.

V lost 2 bases and J lost 16, with 6 bases in between. CDR3 size: 9 residues. The germline V gene encodes CDR1 SGHNT and CDR2 YENEEA. Specimen: memory CD4+ T cells sorted from blood. Noted subset: CD45RA-negative fraction. This receptor was obtained from a woman under 40 in good health. V is TRBV11-3 and J is TRBJ2-4, with unresolved D. The CDR3: CASSLIGYF. The CDR3 region has the DNA TGTGCCAGCAGCTTAATAGGTTACTTC.